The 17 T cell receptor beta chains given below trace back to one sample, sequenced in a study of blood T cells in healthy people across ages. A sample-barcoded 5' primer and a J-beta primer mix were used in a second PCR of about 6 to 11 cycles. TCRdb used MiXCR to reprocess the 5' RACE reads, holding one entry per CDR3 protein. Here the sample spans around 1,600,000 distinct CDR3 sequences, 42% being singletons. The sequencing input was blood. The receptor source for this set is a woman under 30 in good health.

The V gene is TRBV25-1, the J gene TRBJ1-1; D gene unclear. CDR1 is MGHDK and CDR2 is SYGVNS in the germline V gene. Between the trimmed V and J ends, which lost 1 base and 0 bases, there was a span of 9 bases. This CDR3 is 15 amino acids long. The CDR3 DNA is TGTGCCAGCAGTGAATTGTTGGGGTTGAACACTGAAGCTTTCTTT. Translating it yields CASSELLGLNTEAFF.

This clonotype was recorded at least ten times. CDR3 DNA: TGTGCCAGCAGCCGAACCTTGCTAGCGGGGGGGAACAATGAGCAGTTCTTC. Translated: CASSRTLLAGGNNEQFF. The chain is built from TRBV6-2 or TRBV6-3 and TRBJ2-1, with 12 bases identical to TRBD2. The CDR3 has 17 residues. Germline lookup yields CDR1 MNHEY and CDR2 SVGEGT. Trimming at V came to 6 bases and at J to 5 bases, leaving 11 bases not matched to a gene.

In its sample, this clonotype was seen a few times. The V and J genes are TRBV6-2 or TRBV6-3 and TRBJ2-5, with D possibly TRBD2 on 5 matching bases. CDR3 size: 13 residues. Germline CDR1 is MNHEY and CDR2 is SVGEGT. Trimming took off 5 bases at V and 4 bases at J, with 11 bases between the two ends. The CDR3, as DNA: TGTGCCAGCAGTGGTTGGGCGGGAGAGACCCAGTACTTC. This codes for CASSGWAGETQYF.

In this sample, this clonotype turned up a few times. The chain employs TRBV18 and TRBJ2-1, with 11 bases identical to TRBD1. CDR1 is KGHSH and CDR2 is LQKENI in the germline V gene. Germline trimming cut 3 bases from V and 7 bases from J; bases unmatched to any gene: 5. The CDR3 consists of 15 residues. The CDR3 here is CASSPDRGLSNEQFF. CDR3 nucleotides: TGTGCCAGCTCACCGGACAGGGGGCTATCTAATGAGCAGTTCTTC.

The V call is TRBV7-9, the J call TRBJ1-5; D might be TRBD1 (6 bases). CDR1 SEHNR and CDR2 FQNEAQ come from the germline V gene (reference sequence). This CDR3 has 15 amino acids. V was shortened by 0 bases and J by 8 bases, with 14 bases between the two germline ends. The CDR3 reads CASSLAQRGVEPQHF. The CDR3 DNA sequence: TGTGCCAGCAGCTTAGCGCAGAGGGGGGTAGAGCCCCAGCATTTT.

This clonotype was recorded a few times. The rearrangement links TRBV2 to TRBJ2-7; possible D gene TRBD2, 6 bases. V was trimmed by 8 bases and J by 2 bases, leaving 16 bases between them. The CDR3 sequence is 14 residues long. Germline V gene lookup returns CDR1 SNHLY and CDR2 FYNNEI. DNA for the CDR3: TGTGCCAGCGCACCCGAGGAGGGGCCCTACGAGCAGTACTTC. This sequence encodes CASAPEEGPYEQYF.

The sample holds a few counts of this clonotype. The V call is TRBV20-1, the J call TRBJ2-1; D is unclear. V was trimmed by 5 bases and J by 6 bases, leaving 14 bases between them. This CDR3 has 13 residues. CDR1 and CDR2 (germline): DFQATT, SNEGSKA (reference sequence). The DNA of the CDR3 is TGCAGTGCTCTACCCAACTATGGCAATGAGCAGTTCTTC. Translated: CSALPNYGNEQFF.

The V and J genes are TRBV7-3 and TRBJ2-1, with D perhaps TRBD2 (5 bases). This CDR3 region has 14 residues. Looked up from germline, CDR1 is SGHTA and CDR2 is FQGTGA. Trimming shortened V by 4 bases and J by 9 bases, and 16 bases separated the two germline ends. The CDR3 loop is CASSSGPSGGEQFF. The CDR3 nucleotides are TGTGCCAGCAGCTCCGGTCCAAGCGGCGGTGAGCAGTTCTTC.

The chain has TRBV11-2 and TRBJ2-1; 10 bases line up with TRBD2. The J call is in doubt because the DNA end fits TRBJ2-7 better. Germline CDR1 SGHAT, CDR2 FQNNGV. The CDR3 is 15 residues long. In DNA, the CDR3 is TGTGCCAGCAGACCGGGACTAGCGATATACAATGAGCAGTACTTC. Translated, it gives CASRPGLAIYNEQYF.

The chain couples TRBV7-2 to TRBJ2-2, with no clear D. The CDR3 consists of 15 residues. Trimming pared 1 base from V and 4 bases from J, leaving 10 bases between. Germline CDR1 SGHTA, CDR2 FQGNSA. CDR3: CASSLGAPGTGELFF. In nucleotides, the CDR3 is TGTGCCAGCAGCTTAGGGGCACCCGGCACCGGGGAGCTGTTTTTT.

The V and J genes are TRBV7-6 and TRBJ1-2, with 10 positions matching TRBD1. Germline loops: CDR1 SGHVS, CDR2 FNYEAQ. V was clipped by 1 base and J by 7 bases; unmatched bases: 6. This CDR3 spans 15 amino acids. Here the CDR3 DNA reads TGTGCCAGCAGCTTAGGCGCGGGACAGGGGTCTGGCTACACCTTC. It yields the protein CASSLGAGQGSGYTF.

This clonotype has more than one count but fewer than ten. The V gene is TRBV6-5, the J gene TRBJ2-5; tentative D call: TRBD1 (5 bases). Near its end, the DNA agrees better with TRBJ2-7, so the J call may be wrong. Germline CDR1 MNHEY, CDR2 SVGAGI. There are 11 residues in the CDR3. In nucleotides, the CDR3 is TGTGCCAGCAGGTACAGGCGCGAGCAGTACTTC. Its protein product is CASRYRREQYF.

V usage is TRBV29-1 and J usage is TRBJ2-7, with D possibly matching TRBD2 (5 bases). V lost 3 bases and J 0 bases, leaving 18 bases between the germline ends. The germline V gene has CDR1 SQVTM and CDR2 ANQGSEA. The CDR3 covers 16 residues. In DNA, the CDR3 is TGCAGCGTTGAGTCCCGAAAGACGGGGAACTCCTACGAGCAGTACTTC. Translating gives CSVESRKTGNSYEQYF.

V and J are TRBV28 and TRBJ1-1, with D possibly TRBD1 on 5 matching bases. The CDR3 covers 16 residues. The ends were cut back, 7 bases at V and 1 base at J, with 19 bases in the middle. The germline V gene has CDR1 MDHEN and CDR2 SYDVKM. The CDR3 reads CASTPTLGGGNTEAFF. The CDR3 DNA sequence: TGTGCCAGCACCCCGACCCTTGGGGGGGGGAACACTGAAGCTTTCTTT.

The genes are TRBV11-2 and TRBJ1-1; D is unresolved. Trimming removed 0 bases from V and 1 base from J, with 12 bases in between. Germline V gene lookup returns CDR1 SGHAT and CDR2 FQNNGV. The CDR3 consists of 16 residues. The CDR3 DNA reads TGTGCCAGCAGCTTAGAGAGGTTGAATCAGAACACTGAAGCTTTCTTT. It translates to CASSLERLNQNTEAFF.

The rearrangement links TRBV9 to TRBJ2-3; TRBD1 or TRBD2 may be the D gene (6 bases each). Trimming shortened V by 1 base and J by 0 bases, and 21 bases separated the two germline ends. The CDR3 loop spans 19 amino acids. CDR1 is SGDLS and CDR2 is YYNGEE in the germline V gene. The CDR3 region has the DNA TGTGCCAGCAGCGTAAAAGGGTTCGGGGGCAGCACTAGCACAGATACGCAGTATTTT. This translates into CASSVKGFGGSTSTDTQYF.

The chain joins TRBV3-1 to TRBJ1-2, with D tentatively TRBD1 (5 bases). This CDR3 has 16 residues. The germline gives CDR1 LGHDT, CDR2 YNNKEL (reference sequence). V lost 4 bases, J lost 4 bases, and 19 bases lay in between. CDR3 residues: CASSPRPVGGFYGYTF. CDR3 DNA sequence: TGTGCCAGCAGCCCTCGTCCGGTTGGGGGTTTCTATGGCTACACCTTC.